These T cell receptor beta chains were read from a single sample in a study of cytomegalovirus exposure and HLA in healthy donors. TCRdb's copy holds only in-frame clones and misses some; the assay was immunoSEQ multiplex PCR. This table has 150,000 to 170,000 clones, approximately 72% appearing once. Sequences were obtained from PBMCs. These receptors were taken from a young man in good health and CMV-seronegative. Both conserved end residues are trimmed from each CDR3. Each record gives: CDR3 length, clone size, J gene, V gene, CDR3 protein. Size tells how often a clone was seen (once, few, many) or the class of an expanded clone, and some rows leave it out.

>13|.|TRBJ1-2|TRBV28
ASIGPGQGLGGYT
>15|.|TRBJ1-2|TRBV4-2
ASSQDFWQGANYGYT
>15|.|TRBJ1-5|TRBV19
ASIVRGTLYSNQPQH
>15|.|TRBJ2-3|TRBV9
ASSERGGARGTDTQY
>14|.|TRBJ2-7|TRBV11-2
ASSSNTGTGILEQY
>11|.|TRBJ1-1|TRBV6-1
ASSPTGDTEAF
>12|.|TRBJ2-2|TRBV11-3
ASSLQSDTGELF
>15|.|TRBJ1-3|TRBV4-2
ASSGDRREYSGNTIY
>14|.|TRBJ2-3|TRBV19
ASEKRSGGYTDTQY
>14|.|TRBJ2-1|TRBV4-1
ASSPLGGGAGEEQF
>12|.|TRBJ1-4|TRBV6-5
ASTKTRFGEKLF
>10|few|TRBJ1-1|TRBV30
AWSPPGVEAF
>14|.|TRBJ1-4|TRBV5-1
ASAQGQGAQGEKLF
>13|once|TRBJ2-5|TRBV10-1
ASSEGTGDQETQY
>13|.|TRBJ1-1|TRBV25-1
ASSEGSGVSTEAF
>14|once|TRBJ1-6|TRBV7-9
ASSFLGRRADSPLH
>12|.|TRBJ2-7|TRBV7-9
ASTLGTSGYEQY
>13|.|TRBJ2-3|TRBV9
ASSVGGAGTDTQY
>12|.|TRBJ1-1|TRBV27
ASSSTPKNTEAF
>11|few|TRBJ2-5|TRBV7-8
ASSFSQGETQY
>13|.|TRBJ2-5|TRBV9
ATNRLGGFGETQY
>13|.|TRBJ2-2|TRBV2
ASSLGQAWTGELF
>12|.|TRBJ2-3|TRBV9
ASTGDRGTDTQY
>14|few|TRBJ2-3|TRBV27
ASSLFPGQGTDTQY
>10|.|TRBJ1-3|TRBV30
AWTGGGNTIY
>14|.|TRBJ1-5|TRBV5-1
ASSPGTGGPNQPQH
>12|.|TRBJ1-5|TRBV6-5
ASSYGQGNQPQH
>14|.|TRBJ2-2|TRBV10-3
AISDPSGVNTGELF
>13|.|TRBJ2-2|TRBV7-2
ASSLAGPNTGELF
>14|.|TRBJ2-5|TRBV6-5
ASSYSAGTTQETQY
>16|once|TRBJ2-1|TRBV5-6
ASSFWTSGDSRRNEQF
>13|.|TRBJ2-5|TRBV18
ASSRGQALQETQY
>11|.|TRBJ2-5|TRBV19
ASSRRAYGTQY
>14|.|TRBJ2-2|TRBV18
ASSPPGVAGPGELF
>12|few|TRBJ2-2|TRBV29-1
SVTLAGETGELF
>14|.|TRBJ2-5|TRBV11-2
ASSLDGAAHGETQY
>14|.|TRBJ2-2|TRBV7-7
ASSNKRGGHTGELF
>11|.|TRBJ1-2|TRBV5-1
ASSWDRDGGYT
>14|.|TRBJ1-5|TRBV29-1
SVVTAAANSNQPQH
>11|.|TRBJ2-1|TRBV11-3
ASSSGGRNEQF
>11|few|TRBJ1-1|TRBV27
ASHYRGDTEAF
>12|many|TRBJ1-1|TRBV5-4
ASRSGTGLSEAF
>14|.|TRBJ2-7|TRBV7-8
ASSSRRIRGLYEQY
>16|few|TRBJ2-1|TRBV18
ASSQSMAGGDPWNEQF
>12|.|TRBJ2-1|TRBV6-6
ASSYSAPSDEQF
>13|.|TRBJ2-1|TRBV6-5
ASRRTSGGYNEQF
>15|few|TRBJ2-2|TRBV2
ATWTGTKTSNTGELF
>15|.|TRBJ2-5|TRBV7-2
ASSLYPQGSLEETQY
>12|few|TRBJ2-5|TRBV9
ASSVMSFQETQY
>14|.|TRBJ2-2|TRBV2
AGSEQGGGNTGELF
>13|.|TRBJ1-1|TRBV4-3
ASSQDEGHFFGAF
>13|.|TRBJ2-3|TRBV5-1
ASSLASPRGDTQY
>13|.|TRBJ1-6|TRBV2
ASTEQGTNNSPLH
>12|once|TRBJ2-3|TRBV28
ATLGPGGEDTQY
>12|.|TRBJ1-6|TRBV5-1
ASSLAWEDSPLH
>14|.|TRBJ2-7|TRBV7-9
ASSPLRSGGTNEQY
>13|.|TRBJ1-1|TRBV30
AWSTQDPGYTEAF